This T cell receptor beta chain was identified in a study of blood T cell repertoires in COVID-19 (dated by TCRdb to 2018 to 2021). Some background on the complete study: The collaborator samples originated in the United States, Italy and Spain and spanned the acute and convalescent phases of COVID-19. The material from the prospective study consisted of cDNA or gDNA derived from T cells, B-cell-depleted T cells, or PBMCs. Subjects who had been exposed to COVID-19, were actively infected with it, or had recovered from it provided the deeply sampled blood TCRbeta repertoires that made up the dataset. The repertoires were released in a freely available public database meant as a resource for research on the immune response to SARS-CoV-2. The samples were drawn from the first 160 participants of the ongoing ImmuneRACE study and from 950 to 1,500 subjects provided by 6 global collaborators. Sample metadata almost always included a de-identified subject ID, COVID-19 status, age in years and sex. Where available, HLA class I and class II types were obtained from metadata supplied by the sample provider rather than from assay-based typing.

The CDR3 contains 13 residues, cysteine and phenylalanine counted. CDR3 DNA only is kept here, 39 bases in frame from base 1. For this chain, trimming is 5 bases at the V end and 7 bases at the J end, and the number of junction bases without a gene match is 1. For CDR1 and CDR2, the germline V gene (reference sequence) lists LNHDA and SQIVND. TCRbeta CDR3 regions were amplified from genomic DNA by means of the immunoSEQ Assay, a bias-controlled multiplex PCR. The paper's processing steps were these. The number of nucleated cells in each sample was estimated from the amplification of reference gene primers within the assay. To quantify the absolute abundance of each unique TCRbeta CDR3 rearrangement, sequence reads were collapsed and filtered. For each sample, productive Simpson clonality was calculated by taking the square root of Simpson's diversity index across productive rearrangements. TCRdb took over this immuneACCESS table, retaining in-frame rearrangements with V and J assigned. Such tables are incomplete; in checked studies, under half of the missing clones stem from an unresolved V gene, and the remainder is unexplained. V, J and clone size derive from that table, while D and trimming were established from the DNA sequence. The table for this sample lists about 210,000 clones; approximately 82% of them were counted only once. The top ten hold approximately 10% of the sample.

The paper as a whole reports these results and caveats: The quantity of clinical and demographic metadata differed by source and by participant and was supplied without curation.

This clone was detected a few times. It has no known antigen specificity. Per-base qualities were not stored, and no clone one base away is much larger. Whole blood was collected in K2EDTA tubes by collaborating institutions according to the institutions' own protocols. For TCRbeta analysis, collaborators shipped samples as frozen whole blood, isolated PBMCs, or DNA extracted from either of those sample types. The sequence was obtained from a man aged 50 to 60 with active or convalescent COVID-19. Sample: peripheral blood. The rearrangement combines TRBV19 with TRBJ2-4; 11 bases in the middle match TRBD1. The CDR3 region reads CASSGTGGNIQYF. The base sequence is TGTGCCAGTAGTGGGACAGGGGGGAACATTCAGTACTTC.